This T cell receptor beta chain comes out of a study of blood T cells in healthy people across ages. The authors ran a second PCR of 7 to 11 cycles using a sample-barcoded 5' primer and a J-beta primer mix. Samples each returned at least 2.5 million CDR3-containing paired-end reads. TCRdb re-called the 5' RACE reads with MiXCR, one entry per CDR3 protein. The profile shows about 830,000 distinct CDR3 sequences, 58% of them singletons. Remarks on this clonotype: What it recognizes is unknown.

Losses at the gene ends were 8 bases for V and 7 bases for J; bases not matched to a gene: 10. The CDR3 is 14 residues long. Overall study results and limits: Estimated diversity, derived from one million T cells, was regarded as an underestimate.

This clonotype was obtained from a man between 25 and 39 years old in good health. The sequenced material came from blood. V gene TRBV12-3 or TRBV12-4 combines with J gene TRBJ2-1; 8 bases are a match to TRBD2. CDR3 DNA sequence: TGTGCCAGCGGAAACGCGGGACTAGGTAATGAGCAGTTCTTC. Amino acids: CASGNAGLGNEQFF.